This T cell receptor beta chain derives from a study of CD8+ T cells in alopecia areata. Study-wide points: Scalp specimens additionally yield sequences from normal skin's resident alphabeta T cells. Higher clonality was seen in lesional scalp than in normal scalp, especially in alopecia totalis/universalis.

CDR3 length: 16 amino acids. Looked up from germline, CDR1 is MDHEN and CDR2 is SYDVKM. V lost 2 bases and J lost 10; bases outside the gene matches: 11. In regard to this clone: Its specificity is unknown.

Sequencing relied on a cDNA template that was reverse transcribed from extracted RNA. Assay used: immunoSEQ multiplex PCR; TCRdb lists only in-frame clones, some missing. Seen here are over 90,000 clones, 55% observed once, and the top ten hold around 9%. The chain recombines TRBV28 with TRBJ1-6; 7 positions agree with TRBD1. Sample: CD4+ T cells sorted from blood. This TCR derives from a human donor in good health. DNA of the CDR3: TGTGCCAGCAGTTTACCTGCGGGCGGGGGACAGTCACCCCTCCACTTT. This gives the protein CASSLPAGGGQSPLHF.